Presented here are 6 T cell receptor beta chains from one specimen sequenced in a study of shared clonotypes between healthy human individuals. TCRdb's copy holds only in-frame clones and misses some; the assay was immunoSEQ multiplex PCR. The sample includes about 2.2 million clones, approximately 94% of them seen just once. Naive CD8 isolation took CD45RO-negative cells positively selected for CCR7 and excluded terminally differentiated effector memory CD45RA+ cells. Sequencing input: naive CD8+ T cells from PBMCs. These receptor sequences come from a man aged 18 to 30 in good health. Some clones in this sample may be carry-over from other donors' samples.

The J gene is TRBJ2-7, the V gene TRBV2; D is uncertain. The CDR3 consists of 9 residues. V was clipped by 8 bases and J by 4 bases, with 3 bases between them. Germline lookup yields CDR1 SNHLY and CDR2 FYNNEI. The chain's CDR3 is CASGYEQYF. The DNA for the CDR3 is TGTGCCAGCGGATACGAGCAGTACTTC.

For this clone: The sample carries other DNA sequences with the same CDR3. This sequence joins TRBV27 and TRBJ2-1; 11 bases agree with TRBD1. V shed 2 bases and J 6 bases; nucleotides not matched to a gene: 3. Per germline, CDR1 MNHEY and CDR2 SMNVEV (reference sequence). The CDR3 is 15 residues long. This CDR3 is CASSLGTGGPNEQFF. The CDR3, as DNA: TGTGCCAGCAGTTTAGGGACAGGGGGTCCCAATGAGCAGTTCTTC.

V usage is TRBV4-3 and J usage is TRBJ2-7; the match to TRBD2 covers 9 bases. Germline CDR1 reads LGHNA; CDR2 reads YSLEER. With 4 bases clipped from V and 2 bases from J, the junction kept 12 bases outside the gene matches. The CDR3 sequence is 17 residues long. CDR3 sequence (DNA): TGCGCCAGCAGCCCCCTCGGGCGGGAGGGTTCGCCCTACGAGCAGTACTTC. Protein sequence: CASSPLGREGSPYEQYF.

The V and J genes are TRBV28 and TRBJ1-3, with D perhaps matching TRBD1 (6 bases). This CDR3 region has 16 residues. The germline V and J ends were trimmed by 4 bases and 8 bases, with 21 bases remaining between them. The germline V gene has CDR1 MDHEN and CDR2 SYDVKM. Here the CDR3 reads CASSSYREQRGDTIYF. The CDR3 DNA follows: TGTGCCAGCAGTTCCTACAGGGAACAGAGGGGTGACACCATATATTTT.

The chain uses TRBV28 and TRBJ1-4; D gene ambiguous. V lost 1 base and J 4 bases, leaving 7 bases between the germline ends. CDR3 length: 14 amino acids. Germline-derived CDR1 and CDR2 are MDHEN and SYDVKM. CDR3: CASSLLEVNEKLFF. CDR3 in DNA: TGTGCCAGCAGTTTATTGGAGGTTAATGAAAAACTGTTTTTT.

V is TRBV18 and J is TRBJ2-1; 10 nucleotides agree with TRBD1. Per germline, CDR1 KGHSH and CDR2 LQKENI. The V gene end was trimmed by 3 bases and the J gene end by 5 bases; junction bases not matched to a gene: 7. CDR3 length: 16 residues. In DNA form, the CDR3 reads TGTGCCAGCTCACCCTTGGACAGGGGGATGGACAATGAGCAGTTCTTC. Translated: CASSPLDRGMDNEQFF. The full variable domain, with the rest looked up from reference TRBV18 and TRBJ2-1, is NAGVMQNPRHLVRRRGQEARLRCSPMKGHSHVYWYRQLPEEGLKFMVYLQKENIIDESGMPKERFSAEFPKEGPSILRIQQVVRGDSAAYFCASSPLDRGMDNEQFFGPGTRLTVL.